The clone carrying this T cell receptor (beta chain) was found a few times. Its antigen remains unidentified. Stated time point: healthy volunteer bleed at 6 weeks. It was unfractionated whole blood from which total RNA was extracted. Germline V CDR1 and CDR2: GTSNPN, SVGIG (reference sequence). CDR3 size: 15 residues. The V gene end was trimmed by 8 bases and the J gene end by 4 bases; junction bases not matched to a gene: 16. This specimen comes from a study of human T cells and chemical hapten exposure. General study results and limits: Counts of TCRs above 1 in 1000 frequency stayed unchanged with DPC sensitization.

Individual cDNA molecules received unique molecular identifiers in the library. MiXCR was run by TCRdb on the RACE reads, yielding one entry per CDR3 protein. The profile shows more than 60,000 distinct CDR3 sequences, about 8.6% of them singletons. The clonotype comes from a male donor in good health. Some clones in this sample may be carry-over from other donors' samples. The chain couples TRBV30 to TRBJ1-1; 7 positions agree with TRBD1. Source material: whole blood. CDR3 nucleotides: TGTGCCCGCTCAGGGGGAGAGGCGGTAATCACTGAAGCTTTCTTT. It codes for CARSGGEAVITEAFF.